Here is one T cell receptor beta chain with its context. This clone has ten or more counts. Its cognate antigen has yet to be identified. No base quality information exists; no much larger clone differs at one position. These data are taken from a study of shared clonotypes between healthy human individuals (dated by TCRdb to about 2020). The study in broad terms: Two women and a few men aged 18 to 49 years were included in the cohort. To estimate repertoire size and how much clonotype sharing occurs between individuals, the study deeply sequenced the blood TCR repertoires of a handful of healthy adults. Leukapheresis yielded between about 0.9 and 10 billion PBMCs per donor. Per donor, three plates each were used for CD4 naive and CD4 memory, two for CD8 naive, and one for CD8 memory. To increase sequencing depth and limit assay-specific biases, TCR repertoire library preparation and sequencing were carried out by different laboratories using diverse techniques.

General study outcomes and caveats: Because the study included only a small number of donors, the genetic and exposure-history diversity represented was limited. Larger estimated clonotype richness was generally found for naive subsets than for memory subsets. Incomplete sequencing was indicated by rarefaction of sorted-subset datasets, despite the large sequencing depth. Sampling was restricted to blood, and TCR repertoires in tissue are likely to differ from TCR repertoires in blood. Compared with non-shared clonotypes, the clonotypes found in all four sorted-subset donors had higher generation probabilities. Across a few donors, approximately 5% of naive CD4, 3% to 3.5% of naive CD8, 2.3% of memory CD4, and approximately 0.42% of memory CD8 clonotypes were shared. Pairwise subsampling indicated that sequencing depth was expected to affect the degree of clonotype sharing among donors.

The donors were healthy, HIV-negative adults with no recently reported acute infections or vaccinations. Every donor was a Caucasian adult residing in Nashville, Tennessee, USA. CD4+ T cells were enriched through magnetic negative selection, after which naive cells were positively selected on CD45RA and the remaining negative fraction served as the memory subset. Blood was collected by leukapheresis, and PBMCs were isolated by Ficoll-Histopaque density gradient centrifugation and then cryopreserved in liquid nitrogen vapor phase. Analytical flow cytometry was used to check the purity and quantity of every magnetically sorted T cell population. Genomic DNA was isolated from each sorted fraction and quantified by UV absorbance on a Nanodrop 2000c. TCR CDR3 regions were amplified from genomic DNA by multiplex PCR using the deep immunoSEQ assay. Extracted genomic DNA from each cell subset was spread evenly across all wells of several immunoSEQ 96-well plates, with each plate serving as a replicate. For sorted subsets, each replicate PCR was loaded with approximately 0.2 ug genomic DNA, equivalent to 30,000 to 35,000 T cell genomes. Purified libraries were quantified with a Qubit 3.0 fluorometer, sized on a Bioanalyzer 2100, and re-quantified with the KAPA Library Quantification kit. Every immunoSEQ 96-well plate was sequenced on a separate single-read 150-cycle Illumina NextSeq 550 flow cell. In the source study's methods: Because the immunoSEQ output included only junctional sequences and no quality scores, the filtering could not be the same as the filtering used for full-length reads. Sequences were annotated with PyIR, a Python wrapper for IgBLAST v1.9, using IMGT germline references to assign V/J genes and CDR3. Reads with weak V/J assignments (E-value above 1e-6), missing CDR3, stop codons, out-of-frame junctions, or ambiguous translated residues were removed. V3J clonotypes were defined as sequences sharing the same inferred V gene, J gene, and CDR3 amino acid sequence. Percentage overlap between repertoires was calculated by dividing the number of shared unique clonotypes by the size of the smaller repertoire. RTK rarefaction, the Chao1 estimator, and Recon v2.1 estimates of unobserved clonotypes were used to assess repertoire richness. OLGA was used to compute generation probabilities for all TCRbeta clonotypes that the gDNA method yielded from several donors. TCRdb took over this immuneACCESS table, retaining in-frame rearrangements with V and J assigned. Such tables are incomplete; in checked studies, under half of the missing clones stem from an unresolved V gene, and the remainder is unexplained. The D gene and trimming were derived from the DNA, and the V and J assignments and clone size from that table. Counted in this sample were fewer than 400,000 clones; around 67% of them appeared once. The ten largest clones take up under 13% of the sample.

The source of this sequence is a man under 40 in good health. Sequencing was carried out using memory CD4+ T cells sorted from blood. This sample's cell subset or site label indicates: CD45RA-negative fraction.

The CDR3 region reads CASSLETGGGYGYTF. The nucleotide sequence reads TGCGCCAGCAGCTTGGAAACAGGGGGAGGCTATGGCTACACCTTC. The chain is encoded by TRBV5-1 joined to TRBJ1-2, with 8 junctional bases fitting TRBD1. Inclusive of the bounding cysteine and phenylalanine, the CDR3 is 15 residues long. Left in the record is the CDR3 DNA by itself, 45 bases read in frame from the first base. Reading the germline V gene gives CDR1 SGHRS and CDR2 YFSETQ. From V the trimming removes 0 bases and from J it removes 4 bases, while the gene matches leave 5 bases of the junction unaccounted for.